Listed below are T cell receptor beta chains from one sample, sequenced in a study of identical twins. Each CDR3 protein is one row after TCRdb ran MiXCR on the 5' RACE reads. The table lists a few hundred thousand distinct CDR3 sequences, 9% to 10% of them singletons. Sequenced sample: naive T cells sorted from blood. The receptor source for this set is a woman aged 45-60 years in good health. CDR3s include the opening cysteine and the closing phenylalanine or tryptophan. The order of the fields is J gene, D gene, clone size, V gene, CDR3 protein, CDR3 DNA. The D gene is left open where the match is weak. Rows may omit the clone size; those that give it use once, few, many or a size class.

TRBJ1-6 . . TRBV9 CASSVDENSPLHF TGTGCCAGCAGCGTAGATGAGAATTCACCCCTCCACTTT
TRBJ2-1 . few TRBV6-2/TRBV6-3 CASSSLESGFYNEQFF TGTGCCAGCAGTTCCCTGGAGAGCGGGTTCTACAATGAGCAGTTCTTC
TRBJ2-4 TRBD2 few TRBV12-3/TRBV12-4 CARTISGSAKNIQYF TGTGCCAGAACCATTAGCGGGAGTGCCAAAAACATTCAGTACTTC
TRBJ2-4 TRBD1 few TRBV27 CASSTPRQGKNIQYF TGTGCCAGCAGTACCCCCCGACAGGGGAAAAACATTCAGTACTTC
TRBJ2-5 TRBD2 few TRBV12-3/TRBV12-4 CASSLPLTSGYQETQYF TGTGCCAGCAGTTTACCTTTGACTAGCGGGTACCAAGAGACCCAGTACTTC
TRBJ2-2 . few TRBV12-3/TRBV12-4 CATPGRPGTGELFF TGTGCCACTCCGGGACGGCCAGGGACCGGGGAGCTGTTTTTT
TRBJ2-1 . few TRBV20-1 CSAPTLGDPYNEQFF TGCAGTGCCCCTACTCTAGGGGACCCCTACAATGAGCAGTTCTTC
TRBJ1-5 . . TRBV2 CASRRGAGNQPQHF TGTGCCAGCAGAAGGGGGGCAGGTAATCAGCCCCAGCATTTT
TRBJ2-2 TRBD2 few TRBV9 CASSVTRLAVNTGELFF TGTGCCAGCAGCGTCACCAGACTAGCGGTGAACACCGGGGAGCTGTTTTTT
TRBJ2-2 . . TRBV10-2 CAGRGRLTGELFF TGCGCCGGGAGGGGGCGACTCACCGGGGAGCTGTTTTTT
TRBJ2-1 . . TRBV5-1 CASSLTGPNNEQFF TGCGCCAGCAGCTTAACGGGCCCAAACAATGAGCAGTTCTTC
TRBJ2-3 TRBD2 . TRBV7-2 CASSVRTSQSTDTQYF TGTGCCAGCAGCGTAAGGACTAGCCAAAGCACAGATACGCAGTATTTT
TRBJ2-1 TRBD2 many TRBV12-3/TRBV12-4 CASSPGLAPYNEQFF TGTGCCAGCAGCCCGGGACTAGCCCCCTACAATGAGCAGTTCTTC
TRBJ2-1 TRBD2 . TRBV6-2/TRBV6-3 CASSYPHPRTSDRNEQFF TGTGCCAGCAGTTACCCGCACCCCCGGACTAGCGATCGCAATGAGCAGTTCTTC
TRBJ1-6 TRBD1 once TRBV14 CASSHRTGTENSPLHF TGTGCCAGCAGCCATCGGACAGGCACGGAGAATTCACCCCTCCACTTT
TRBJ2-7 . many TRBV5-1 CASSSPPSAGYEQYF TGCGCCAGCAGCTCCCCCCCTAGCGCAGGCTACGAGCAGTACTTC
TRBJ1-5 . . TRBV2 CASSEGFSNHPQHF TGTGCCAGCAGTGAAGGATTTAGCAATCACCCCCAGCATTTT
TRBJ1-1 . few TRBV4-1 CASSPYGETMNTEAFF TGCGCCAGCAGCCCCTATGGGGAAACCATGAACACTGAAGCTTTCTTT
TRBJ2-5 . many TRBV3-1 CASSGKGETQYF TGTGCCAGCAGCGGAAAAGGGGAGACCCAGTACTTC
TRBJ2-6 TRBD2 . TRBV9 CASSVGLQSSGANVLTF TGTGCCAGCAGCGTGGGACTACAAAGCTCTGGGGCCAACGTCCTGACTTTC
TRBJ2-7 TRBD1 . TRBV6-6 CASTRTGAYEQYF TGTGCCAGCACCAGGACAGGGGCCTACGAGCAGTACTTC
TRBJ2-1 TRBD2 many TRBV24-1 CATRGLAGESNEQFF TGTGCCACCAGGGGACTAGCGGGAGAATCCAATGAGCAGTTCTTC
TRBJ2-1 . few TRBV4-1 CASSQEYGVHRSNEQFF TGCGCCAGCAGCCAAGAGTACGGGGTACATAGGTCCAATGAGCAGTTCTTC
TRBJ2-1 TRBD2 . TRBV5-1 CASSWSGTSGNEQFF TGCGCCAGCAGCTGGTCCGGGACTAGCGGGAATGAGCAGTTCTTC
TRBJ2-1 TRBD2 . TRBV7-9 CASSSWAPAPTSGTYNEQFF TGTGCCAGCAGCTCTTGGGCCCCCGCTCCGACTAGCGGGACGTACAATGAGCAGTTCTTC
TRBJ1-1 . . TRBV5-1 CASSWGMDTEAFF TGCGCCAGCAGCTGGGGAATGGACACTGAAGCTTTCTTT
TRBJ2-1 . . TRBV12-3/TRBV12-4 CASTSGAEQFF TGTGCCAGCACCTCCGGGGCCGAGCAGTTCTTC
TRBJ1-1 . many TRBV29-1 CSACPSGTEAFF TGCAGCGCTTGCCCGTCGGGCACCGAAGCTTTCTTT
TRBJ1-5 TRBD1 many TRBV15 CATSPRGTTGGLRINQPQHF TGTGCCACCAGCCCGAGAGGAACGACAGGGGGCCTTAGAATTAATCAGCCCCAGCATTTT
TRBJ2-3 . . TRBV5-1 CASQFLPGVTDTQYF TGCGCCAGCCAATTCCTTCCAGGGGTCACAGATACGCAGTATTTT